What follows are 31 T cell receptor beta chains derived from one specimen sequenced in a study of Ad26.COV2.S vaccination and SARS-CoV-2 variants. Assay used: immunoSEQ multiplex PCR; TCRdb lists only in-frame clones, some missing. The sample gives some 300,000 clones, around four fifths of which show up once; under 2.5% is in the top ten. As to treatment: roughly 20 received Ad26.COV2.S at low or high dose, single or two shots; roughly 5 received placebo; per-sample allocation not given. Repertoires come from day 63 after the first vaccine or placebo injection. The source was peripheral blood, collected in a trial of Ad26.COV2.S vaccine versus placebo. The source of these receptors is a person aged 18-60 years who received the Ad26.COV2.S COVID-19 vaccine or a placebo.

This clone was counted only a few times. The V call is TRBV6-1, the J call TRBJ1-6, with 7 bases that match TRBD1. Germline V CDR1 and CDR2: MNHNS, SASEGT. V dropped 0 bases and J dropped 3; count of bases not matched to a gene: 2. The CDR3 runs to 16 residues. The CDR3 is CASSEARDSYNSPLHF. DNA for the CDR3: TGTGCCAGCAGTGAAGCGCGGGACAGCTATAATTCACCCCTCCACTTT.

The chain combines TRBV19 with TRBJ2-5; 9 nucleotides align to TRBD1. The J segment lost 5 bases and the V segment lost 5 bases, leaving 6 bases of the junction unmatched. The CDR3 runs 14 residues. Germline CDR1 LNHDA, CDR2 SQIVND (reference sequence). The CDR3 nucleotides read TGTGCCAGTAGTTGGTGGGACAGGGCCGAGACCCAGTACTTC. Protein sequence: CASSWWDRAETQYF.

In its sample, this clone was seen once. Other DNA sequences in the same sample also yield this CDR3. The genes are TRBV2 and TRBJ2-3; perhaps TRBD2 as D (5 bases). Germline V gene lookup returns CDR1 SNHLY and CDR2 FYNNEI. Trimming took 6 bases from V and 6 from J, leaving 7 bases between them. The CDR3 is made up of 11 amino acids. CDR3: CASRLADTQYF. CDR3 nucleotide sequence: TGTGCCAGCAGGTTAGCGGATACGCAGTATTTT.

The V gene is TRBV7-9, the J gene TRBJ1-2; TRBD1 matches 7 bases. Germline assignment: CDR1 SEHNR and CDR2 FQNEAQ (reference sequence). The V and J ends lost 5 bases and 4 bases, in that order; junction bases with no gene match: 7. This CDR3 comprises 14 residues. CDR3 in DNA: TGTGCCAGCAGCCCGGGGACAGACCCCTATGGCTACACCTTC. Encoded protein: CASSPGTDPYGYTF.

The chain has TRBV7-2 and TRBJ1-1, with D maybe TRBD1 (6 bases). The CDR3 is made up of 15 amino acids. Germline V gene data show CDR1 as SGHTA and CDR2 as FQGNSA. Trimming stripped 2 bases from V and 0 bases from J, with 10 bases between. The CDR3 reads CASSLSRTVNTEAFF. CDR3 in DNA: TGTGCCAGCAGCTTATCCCGGACAGTGAACACTGAAGCTTTCTTT.

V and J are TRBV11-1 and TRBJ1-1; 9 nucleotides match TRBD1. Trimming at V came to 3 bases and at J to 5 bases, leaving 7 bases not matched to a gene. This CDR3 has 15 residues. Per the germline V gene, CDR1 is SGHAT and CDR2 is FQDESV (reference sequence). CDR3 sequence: CASSLRGTGLTEAFF. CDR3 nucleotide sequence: TGTGCCAGCAGCTTGCGCGGGACAGGGTTGACTGAAGCTTTCTTT. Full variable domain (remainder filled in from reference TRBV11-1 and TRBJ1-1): EAEVAQSPRYKITEKSQAVAFWCDPISGHATLYWYRQILGQGPELLVQFQDESVVDDSQLPKDRFSAERLKGVDSTLKIQPAELGDSAMYLCASSLRGTGLTEAFFGQGTRLTVV.

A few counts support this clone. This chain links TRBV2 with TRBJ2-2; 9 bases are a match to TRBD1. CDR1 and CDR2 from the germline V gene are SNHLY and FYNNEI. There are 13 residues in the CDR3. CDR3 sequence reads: CACRQGDTGELFF. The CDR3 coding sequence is TGTGCTTGCCGACAGGGGGACACCGGGGAGCTGTTTTTT.

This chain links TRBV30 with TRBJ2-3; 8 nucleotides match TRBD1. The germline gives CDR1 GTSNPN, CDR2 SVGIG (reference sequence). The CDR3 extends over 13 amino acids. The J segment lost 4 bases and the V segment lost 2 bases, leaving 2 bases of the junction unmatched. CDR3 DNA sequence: TGTGCCTGGAGTCCAGGGGGCGCAGATACGCAGTATTTT. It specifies CAWSPGGADTQYF.

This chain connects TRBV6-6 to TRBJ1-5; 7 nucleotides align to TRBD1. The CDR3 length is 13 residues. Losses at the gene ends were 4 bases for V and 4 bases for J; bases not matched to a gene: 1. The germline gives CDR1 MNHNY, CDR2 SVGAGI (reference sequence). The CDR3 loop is CASSSDRNQPQHF. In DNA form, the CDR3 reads TGTGCCAGCAGTTCGGACAGGAATCAGCCCCAGCATTTT.

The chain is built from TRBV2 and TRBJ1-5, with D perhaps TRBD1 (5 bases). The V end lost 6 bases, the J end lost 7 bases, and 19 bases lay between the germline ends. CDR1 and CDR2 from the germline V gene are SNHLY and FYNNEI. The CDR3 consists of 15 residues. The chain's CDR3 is CASSGSGGRRQPQHF. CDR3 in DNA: TGTGCCAGCAGCGGGAGCGGGGGGAGAAGGCAGCCCCAGCATTTT.

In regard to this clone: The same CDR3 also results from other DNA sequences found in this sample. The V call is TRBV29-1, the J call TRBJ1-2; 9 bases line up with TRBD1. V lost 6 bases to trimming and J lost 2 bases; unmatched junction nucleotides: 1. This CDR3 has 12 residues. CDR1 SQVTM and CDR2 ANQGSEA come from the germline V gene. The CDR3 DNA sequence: TGCAGCGTAGGACAGGGGAACTATGGCTACACCTTC. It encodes CSVGQGNYGYTF. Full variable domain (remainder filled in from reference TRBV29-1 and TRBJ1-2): SAVISQKPSRDICQRGTSLTIQCQVDSQVTMMFWYRQQPGQSLTLIATANQGSEATYESGFVIDKFPISRPNLTFSTLTVSNMSPEDSSIYLCSVGQGNYGYTFGSGTRLTVV.

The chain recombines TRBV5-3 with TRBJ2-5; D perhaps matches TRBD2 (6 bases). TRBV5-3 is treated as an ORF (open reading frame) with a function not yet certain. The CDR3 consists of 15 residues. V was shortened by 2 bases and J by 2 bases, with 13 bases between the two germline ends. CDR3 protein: CARSFCGAVQETQYF. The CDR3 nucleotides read TGTGCCAGAAGCTTTTGCGGGGCGGTTCAAGAGACCCAGTACTTC.

The CDR3 DNA follows: TGTGCCAGCAGCCCGGGGGGCAGGGGGGCTATCAGAGATACGCAGTATTTT. It specifies CASSPGGRGAIRDTQYF. The chain couples TRBV7-7 to TRBJ2-3, with D possibly called TRBD1 or TRBD2 (7 bases each). The CDR3 has 17 residues. The V gene's germline CDR1 is SSHAT and CDR2 FNYEAQ (reference sequence). Trimming pared 5 bases from V and 5 bases from J, leaving 23 bases between. Filled out from reference TRBV7-7 and TRBJ2-3, the complete variable domain reads GAGVSQSPRYKVTKRGQDVTLRCDPISSHATLYWYQQALGQGPEFLTYFNYEAQPDKSGLPSDRFSAERPEGSISTLTIQRTEQRDSAMYRCASSPGGRGAIRDTQYFGPGTRLTVL.

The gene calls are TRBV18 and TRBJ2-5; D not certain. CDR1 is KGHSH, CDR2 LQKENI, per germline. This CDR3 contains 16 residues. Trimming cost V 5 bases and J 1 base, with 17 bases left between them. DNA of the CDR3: TGTGCCAGCTCATCCCGGATGGCATCGACCCAAGAGACCCAGTACTTC. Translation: CASSSRMASTQETQYF.

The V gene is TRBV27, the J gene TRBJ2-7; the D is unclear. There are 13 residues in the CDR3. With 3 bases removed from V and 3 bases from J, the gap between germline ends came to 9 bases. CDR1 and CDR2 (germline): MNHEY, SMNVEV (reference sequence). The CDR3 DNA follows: TGTGCCAGCAGTTTCGCCAGTTTCTACGAGCAGTACTTC. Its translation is CASSFASFYEQYF.

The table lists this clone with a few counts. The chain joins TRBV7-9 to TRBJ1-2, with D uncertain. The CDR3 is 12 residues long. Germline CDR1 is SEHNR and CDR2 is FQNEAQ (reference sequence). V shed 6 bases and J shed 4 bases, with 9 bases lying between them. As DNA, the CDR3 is TGTGCCAGCAGGACCGGGCTCTATGGCTACACCTTC. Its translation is CASRTGLYGYTF.

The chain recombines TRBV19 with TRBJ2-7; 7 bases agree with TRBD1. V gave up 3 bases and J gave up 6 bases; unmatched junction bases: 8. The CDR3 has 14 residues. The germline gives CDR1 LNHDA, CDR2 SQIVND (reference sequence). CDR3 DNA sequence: TGTGCCAGTAGTATCCACGGGGACAGCGGCGAGCAGTACTTC. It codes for CASSIHGDSGEQYF.

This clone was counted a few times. For the CDR3, the DNA is TGTGCCAGCAACACCGCCCGGACAGGGTCCGAGCAGTACTTC. It translates to CASNTARTGSEQYF. This chain uses TRBV2 with TRBJ2-7; 8 positions agree with TRBD1. The V and J ends lost 7 bases and 6 bases, in that order; junction bases with no gene match: 11. Germline-derived CDR1 and CDR2 are SNHLY and FYNNEI. This CDR3 is 14 amino acids long.

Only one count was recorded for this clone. Here the CDR3 DNA reads TGTGCCAGTAGTTTCTCCCACGGGGAGCTGTTTTTT. Amino acids: CASSFSHGELFF. The V gene is TRBV19, the J gene TRBJ2-2, with D unclear. The CDR3 has 12 amino acids. The germline V and J ends were trimmed by 5 bases and 7 bases, with 8 bases remaining between them. Germline-derived CDR1 and CDR2 are LNHDA and SQIVND (reference sequence).

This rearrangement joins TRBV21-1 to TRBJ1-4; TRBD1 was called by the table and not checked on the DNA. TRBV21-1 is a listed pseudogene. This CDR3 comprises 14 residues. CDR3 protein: CASSNRQGHEKLFF. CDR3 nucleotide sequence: TGTGCCAGCAGCAACCGACAGGGTCATGAAAAACTGTTTTTT.

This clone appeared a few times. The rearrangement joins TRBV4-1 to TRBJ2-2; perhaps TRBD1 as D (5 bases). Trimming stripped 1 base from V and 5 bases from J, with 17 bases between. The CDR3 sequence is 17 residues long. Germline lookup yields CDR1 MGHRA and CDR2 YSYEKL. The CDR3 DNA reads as TGCGCCAGCAGCCAAGTCTGGGCACAGGAAATTACCGGGGAGCTGTTTTTT. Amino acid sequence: CASSQVWAQEITGELFF.

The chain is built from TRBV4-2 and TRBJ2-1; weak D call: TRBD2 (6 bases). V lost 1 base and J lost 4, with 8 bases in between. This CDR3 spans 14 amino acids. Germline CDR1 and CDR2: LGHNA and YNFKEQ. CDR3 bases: TGTGCCAGCAGCCAAGCCGGGGGTTACAATGAGCAGTTCTTC. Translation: CASSQAGGYNEQFF.

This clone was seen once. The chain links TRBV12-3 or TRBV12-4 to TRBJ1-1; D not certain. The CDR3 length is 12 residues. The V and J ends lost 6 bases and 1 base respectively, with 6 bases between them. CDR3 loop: CASSHPNTEAFF. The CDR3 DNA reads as TGTGCCAGCAGCCACCCGAACACTGAAGCTTTCTTT.

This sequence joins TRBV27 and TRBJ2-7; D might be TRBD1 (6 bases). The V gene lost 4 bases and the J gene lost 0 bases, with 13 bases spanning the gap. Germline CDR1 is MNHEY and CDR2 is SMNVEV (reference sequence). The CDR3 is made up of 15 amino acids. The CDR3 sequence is CASSYRQESSYEQYF. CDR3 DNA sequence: TGTGCCAGCAGTTATAGACAGGAAAGCTCCTACGAGCAGTACTTC.

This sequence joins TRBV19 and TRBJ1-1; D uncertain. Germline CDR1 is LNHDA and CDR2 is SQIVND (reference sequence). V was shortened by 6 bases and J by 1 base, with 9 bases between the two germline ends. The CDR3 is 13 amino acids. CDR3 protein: CASRVTENTEAFF. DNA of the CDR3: TGTGCCAGTAGGGTCACCGAGAACACTGAAGCTTTCTTT.

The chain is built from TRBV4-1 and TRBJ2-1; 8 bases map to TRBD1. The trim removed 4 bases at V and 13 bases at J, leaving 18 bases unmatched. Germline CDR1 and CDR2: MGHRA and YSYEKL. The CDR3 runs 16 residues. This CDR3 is CASSPRQGSMEKEQFF. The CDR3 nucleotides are TGCGCCAGCAGCCCCAGACAGGGGAGTATGGAGAAAGAACAGTTCTTC.

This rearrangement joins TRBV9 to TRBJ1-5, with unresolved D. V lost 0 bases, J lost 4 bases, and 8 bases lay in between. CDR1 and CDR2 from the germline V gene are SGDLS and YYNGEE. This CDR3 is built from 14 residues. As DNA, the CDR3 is TGTGCCAGCAGCGTAGCTCCTGGGAATCAGCCCCAGCATTTT. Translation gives CASSVAPGNQPQHF.

CDR3 nucleotides: TGCGCCAGCAGTGCTACAGGGGGCCAGCCCCAGCATTTT. Translating gives CASSATGGQPQHF. This chain connects TRBV10-1 to TRBJ1-5; 9 bases align to TRBD1. J lost 7 bases, V lost 4 bases, and 2 bases had no gene match. This CDR3 region has 13 residues. From germline, CDR1 is WNHNN and CDR2 SYGVQD (reference sequence).

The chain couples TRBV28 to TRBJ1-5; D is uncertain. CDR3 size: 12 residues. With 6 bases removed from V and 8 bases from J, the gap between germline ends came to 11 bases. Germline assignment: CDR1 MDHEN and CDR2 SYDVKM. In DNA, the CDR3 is TGTGCCAGCAGCAGCCTGGGAAAGCCCCAGCATTTT. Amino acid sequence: CASSSLGKPQHF.

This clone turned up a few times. The CDR3 spells CASSHRTGATEAFF. CDR3 bases: TGTGCCAGCAGTCACCGGACAGGGGCAACTGAAGCTTTCTTT. The rearrangement uses TRBV6-5 and TRBJ1-1; 9 nucleotides align to TRBD1. The CDR3 sequence is 14 residues long. The germline V gene encodes CDR1 MNHEY and CDR2 SVGAGI. V was clipped by 5 bases and J by 5 bases; unmatched bases: 6.

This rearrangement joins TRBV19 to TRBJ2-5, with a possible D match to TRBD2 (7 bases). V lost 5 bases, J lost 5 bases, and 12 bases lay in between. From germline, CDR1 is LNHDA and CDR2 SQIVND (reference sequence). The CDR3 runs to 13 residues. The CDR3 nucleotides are TGTGCCAGTAGTTCAAGGGGGGGGGAGACCCAGTACTTC. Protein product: CASSSRGGETQYF. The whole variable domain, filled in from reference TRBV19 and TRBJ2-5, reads DGGITQSPKYLFRKEGQNVTLSCEQNLNHDAMYWYRQDPGQGLRLIYYSQIVNDFQKGDIAEGYSVSREKKESFPLTVTSAQKNPTAFYLCASSSRGGETQYFGPGTRLLVL.